What follows describes a single TCR beta chain. Its antigen remains unidentified. No much larger clonotype is one base removed from it; base qualities were not supplied. Ends trimmed: V by 4 bases, J by 3 bases; bases unmatched to a gene: 14. The CDR3 spans 17 residues, from the cysteine through the phenylalanine. Left in the record is the CDR3 DNA by itself, 51 bases read in frame from the first base. Looking up the germline V gene (reference sequence) yields CDR1 LGHDT and CDR2 YNNKEL. Collaborating institutions collected whole blood in K2EDTA tubes following their own protocols. For TCRbeta analysis, collaborators shipped samples in one of three forms: frozen whole blood, isolated PBMCs, or DNA extracted from either of those sample types. The immunoSEQ Assay, a bias-controlled multiplex PCR, was used to amplify TCRbeta CDR3 regions from genomic DNA. The source study handled its data this way. Nucleated cell counts per sample were estimated from amplification of reference gene primers within the assay. To quantify the absolute abundance of each unique TCRbeta CDR3 rearrangement, sequence reads were collapsed and filtered. For each sample, productive Simpson clonality was calculated as the square root of Simpson's diversity index over productive rearrangements. Not all clones reach the TCRdb copy of this immuneACCESS table, which keeps in-frame sequences only. Checked studies attribute under half of the gap to unresolved V genes and leave the rest unexplained. V, J and clone size reflect that table, while D and trimming were determined from the DNA. In this sample the table shows some 69,000 clones, over 80% of which occur a single time. The top ten hold approximately 1.9% of the sample.

The data are from a study of blood T cell repertoires in COVID-19 (dated by TCRdb to the early 2020s). Study-level background: Collaborator samples came from the United States, Italy and Spain and covered acute and convalescent phases of COVID-19. Deeply sampled blood TCRbeta repertoires from subjects exposed to, actively infected with, or recovered from COVID-19 were included in the dataset. Samples came from the ongoing ImmuneRACE study (first 160 participants) plus 1,254 subjects from 6 global collaborators. Nearly every sample came with metadata listing a de-identified subject ID, COVID-19 status, age in years and sex. The material from the prospective study consisted of cDNA or gDNA derived from T cells, B-cell-depleted T cells, or PBMCs. Where available, HLA class I and class II types were taken from metadata supplied by the sample provider and were not determined by assay-based typing. The repertoires were made available in a free public database intended to serve as a resource for research on the immune response to SARS-CoV-2. Overall results and qualifications from the work: How much clinical and demographic metadata was included differed by source and by participant, and the metadata was provided uncurated.

The specimen sequenced was peripheral blood. This chain is built from TRBV3-1 (or the pseudogene TRBV3-2) and TRBJ2-7; 8 nucleotides in the junction match TRBD1. The receptor was isolated from an older woman with acute or convalescent COVID-19. The DNA sequence is TGTGCCAGCAGCCTCGGTTTAGGACAGGGAGCGTACTACGAGCAGTACTTC. It translates to CASSLGLGQGAYYEQYF.